This TCR beta chain appears in the sequencing data of a study of CD8+ T cells in alopecia areata. The overall study: Treatment comprised oral tofacitinib, 5 to 10 mg twice daily, in treated patients. Severity was scored as percentage of affected scalp area in treated patients. General study findings and limits: Affected scalp, especially in alopecia totalis/universalis, had a higher clonality than normal scalp did.

Treatment defined: oral pan-JAK inhibitor, 5-10 mg twice daily. With respect to this clone: As yet, its antigen is unknown.

This CDR3 is built from 16 residues. Deletions cut 4 bases from V and 0 bases from J, with 13 bases between. The germline gives CDR1 MNHEY, CDR2 SVGAGI. As the sequencing template, cDNA was produced by extracting RNA and reverse transcribing it. The table came from immunoSEQ multiplex PCR; TCRdb's copy has only in-frame clones and leaves some out. Of 130,000 or so clones in the sample, approximately 86% were seen once. The sequences come from CD8+ T cells sorted from blood, collected at week 4, from a patient treated with tofacitinib. This TCR derives from a human donor with alopecia areata. The chain carries TRBV6-5 and TRBJ2-4; D remains unclear. CDR3 region: CASSSLTTEAKNIQYF. Here the CDR3 DNA reads TGTGCCAGCAGTTCGCTCACGACGGAAGCCAAAAACATTCAGTACTTC.